This T cell receptor beta chain was captured in a study of cytomegalovirus exposure and HLA in healthy donors. Study observations and caveats: Indistinguishability led to the exclusion of some V segments, TRBV6-2 and TRBV6-3 included.

As concerns this clone: The antigen is undetermined.

Researchers ran the PCR with 60 Vbeta and 13 Jbeta primers. Libraries were prepared by immunoSEQ multiplex PCR; TCRdb keeps only in-frame clonotypes and omits some of them. The sample holds roughly 130,000 clones; about 80% are singletons and the top ten take roughly 4%. The germline gives CDR1 MNHEY, CDR2 SMNVEV (reference sequence). The CDR3 covers 15 residues. Deletions cut 1 base from V and 5 bases from J, with 12 bases between. The TCR originated in a woman in her thirties or forties in good health and CMV-seronegative. Material for sequencing was PBMCs. The chain carries TRBV27 and TRBJ1-5, with D uncertain. CDR3 bases: TGTGCCAGCAGTTTATTAGGCGGGCCCCATCAGCCCCAGCATTTT. It is translated as CASSLLGGPHQPQHF.